The 24 T cell receptor beta chains below all came from one sample that was sequenced in a study of blood T cell repertoires in COVID-19. TCRdb's copy holds only in-frame clones and misses some; the assay was immunoSEQ multiplex PCR. Among roughly 150,000 clones listed, over 60% were seen once. The sequencing input was peripheral blood. The receptors come from a man aged 55 to 70 with acute or convalescent COVID-19.

The chain joins TRBV6-5 to TRBJ1-1, with 7 positions matching TRBD1. The germline gives CDR1 MNHEY, CDR2 SVGAGI. V was pared by 6 bases and J by 6 bases, with 1 base of the junction left unmatched. The CDR3 has 11 amino acids. The CDR3, as DNA: TGTGCCAGCAGGGACAGGTCTGAAGCTTTCTTT. This encodes CASRDRSEAFF.

The genes are TRBV5-1 and TRBJ2-5; a possible D gene is TRBD1 (6 bases). This CDR3 has 14 amino acids. V was pared by 4 bases and J by 5 bases, with 15 bases between. The germline gives CDR1 SGHRS, CDR2 YFSETQ. The CDR3 loop reads CASSGTPSEETQYF. Written as DNA, the CDR3 is TGCGCCAGCAGCGGGACACCGTCGGAGGAGACCCAGTACTTC.

This clone appeared once. V gene TRBV6-5 combines with J gene TRBJ1-1, with 10 bases aligning to TRBD1. The CDR3 runs 15 residues. V was pared by 7 bases and J by 6 bases, with 11 bases of the junction left unmatched. CDR1 and CDR2 from the germline V gene are MNHEY and SVGAGI. The CDR3 is CASTQTGGVRPEAFF. CDR3 nucleotide sequence: TGTGCCAGCACCCAGACAGGGGGCGTCCGTCCTGAAGCTTTCTTT.

The table lists this clone with a count of one. The chain joins TRBV19 to TRBJ1-3; D call uncertain. The V gene lost 3 bases and the J gene lost 0 bases, with 6 bases spanning the gap. Germline-derived CDR1 and CDR2 are LNHDA and SQIVND (reference sequence). The CDR3 extends over 14 amino acids. The CDR3 spells CASSITSSGNTIYF. CDR3 nucleotide sequence: TGTGCCAGTAGTATTACGAGCTCTGGAAACACCATATATTTT. The variable domain in full, with the rest retrieved from reference TRBV19 and TRBJ1-3, is DGGITQSPKYLFRKEGQNVTLSCEQNLNHDAMYWYRQDPGQGLRLIYYSQIVNDFQKGDIAEGYSVSREKKESFPLTVTSAQKNPTAFYLCASSITSSGNTIYFGEGSWLTVV.

The chain employs TRBV7-9 and TRBJ2-2; tentative D call: TRBD1 (8 bases). The V end lost 5 bases, the J end lost 4 bases, and 17 bases lay between the germline ends. Germline loops: CDR1 SEHNR, CDR2 FQNEAQ (reference sequence). This CDR3 is 16 amino acids long. CDR3 protein: CASSPWTGRGTGELFF. The CDR3 region has the DNA TGTGCCAGCAGCCCCTGGACAGGGAGGGGCACCGGGGAGCTGTTTTTT.

This rearrangement joins TRBV19 to TRBJ2-4, with 7 nucleotides matching TRBD2. The CDR3 length is 17 residues. Germline assignment: CDR1 LNHDA and CDR2 SQIVND (reference sequence). The ends lost 6 bases at V and 4 bases at J; junction bases unmatched: 15. CDR3 in amino acids: CASRAQSGGPRKNIQYF. In nucleotides, the CDR3 is TGTGCCAGTAGGGCCCAGTCGGGGGGTCCCCGGAAAAACATTCAGTACTTC.

Concerning this clone itself: The sample has other DNA sequences that encode this CDR3 too. The rearrangement uses TRBV4-1 and TRBJ1-2, with TRBD1 identical over 10 bases. V was pared by 3 bases and J by 5 bases, with 0 bases of the junction left unmatched. Germline values: CDR1 MGHRA, CDR2 YSYEKL. This CDR3 is built from 13 residues. The DNA for the CDR3 is TGCGCCAGCAGCCAGGGACAGGGGTATGGCTACACCTTC. This codes for CASSQGQGYGYTF.

The V call is TRBV25-1, the J call TRBJ1-3, with 8 bases fitting TRBD1. V was clipped by 4 bases and J by 8 bases; unmatched bases: 13. The germline V gene encodes CDR1 MGHDK and CDR2 SYGVNS. CDR3 length: 16 residues. The CDR3 region is CASSAAFGQGADTIYF. The CDR3 DNA reads TGTGCCAGCAGTGCGGCCTTTGGACAGGGCGCGGACACCATATATTTT.

This clone was picked up a small number of times. V and J are TRBV2 and TRBJ1-1; perhaps TRBD1 as D (6 bases). The germline V gene encodes CDR1 SNHLY and CDR2 FYNNEI. This CDR3 comprises 15 residues. The V end lost 6 bases, the J end lost 3 bases, and 17 bases lay between the germline ends. Here the CDR3 reads CASSSQGVRDTEAFF. CDR3 bases: TGTGCCAGCAGCTCACAGGGAGTTCGGGACACTGAAGCTTTCTTT. The whole variable domain, filled in from reference TRBV2 and TRBJ1-1, reads EPEVTQTPSHQVTQMGQEVILRCVPISNHLYFYWYRQILGQKVEFLVSFYNNEISEKSEIFDDQFSVERPDGSNFTLKIRSTKLEDSAMYFCASSSQGVRDTEAFFGQGTRLTVV.

V gene TRBV7-3 combines with J gene TRBJ2-3; D unclear. Trimming removed 5 bases at V and 1 base at J, with 13 bases between. Germline CDR1 reads SGHTA; CDR2 reads FQGTGA. This CDR3 has 15 residues. CDR3 nucleotide sequence: TGTGCCAGCAGCCCCGAGGTCGCGGGCACAGATACGCAGTATTTT. Translated, it gives CASSPEVAGTDTQYF.

The V call is TRBV4-1, the J call TRBJ1-2; the D is unclear. V dropped 0 bases and J dropped 3 bases, with 17 bases sitting between them. Germline V gene lookup returns CDR1 MGHRA and CDR2 YSYEKL. The CDR3 contains 17 residues. The CDR3 sequence: CASSQEVFGFPDYGYTF. CDR3 DNA: TGCGCCAGCAGCCAAGAGGTGTTCGGGTTCCCCGACTATGGCTACACCTTC.

The V call is TRBV27, the J call TRBJ2-1; 8 bases map to TRBD1. Germline assignment: CDR1 MNHEY and CDR2 SMNVEV (reference sequence). Losses at the gene ends were 2 bases for V and 4 bases for J; bases not matched to a gene: 4. This CDR3 is built from 15 residues. CDR3 amino acids: CASSLQGAPYNEQFF. In DNA, the CDR3 is TGTGCCAGCAGTTTACAGGGGGCCCCTTACAATGAGCAGTTCTTC.

The V call is TRBV4-2, the J call TRBJ2-3, with TRBD1 identical over 7 bases. The germline V gene has CDR1 LGHNA and CDR2 YNFKEQ. V shed 4 bases, J shed 2 bases, and the junction held 15 bases outside the gene matches. This CDR3 is built from 18 residues. The CDR3 nucleotides are TGTGCCAGCAGCCCGATCTTATACTCAGGACAGGCCACAGATACGCAGTATTTT. Translating it yields CASSPILYSGQATDTQYF.

This chain uses TRBV9 with TRBJ1-4; D might be TRBD1 (6 bases). This CDR3 spans 13 amino acids. Trimming took off 7 bases at V and 8 bases at J, with 15 bases between the two ends. CDR1 is SGDLS and CDR2 is YYNGEE in the germline V gene. The CDR3 is CASSGGRKEKLFF. Here the CDR3 DNA reads TGTGCCAGCTCGGGGGGGCGAAAGGAAAAACTGTTTTTT.

This clone was counted once. This chain uses TRBV20-1 with TRBJ1-3, with D maybe TRBD1 (5 bases). Germline V gives CDR1 DFQATT, CDR2 SNEGSKA (reference sequence). This CDR3 contains 15 residues. Trimming cost V 3 bases and J 0 bases, with 12 bases left between them. CDR3 residues: CSASRGARSGNTIYF. The CDR3, as DNA: TGCAGTGCTAGTCGTGGGGCCCGCTCTGGAAACACCATATATTTT.

The J gene is TRBJ1-6, the V gene TRBV30; 9 bases fit TRBD1. Trimming took 5 bases from V and 7 from J; bases not matched to a gene: 0. Germline CDR1 is GTSNPN and CDR2 is SVGIG (reference sequence). The CDR3 extends over 12 amino acids. The CDR3 loop reads CAWDRGNSPLHF. CDR3 DNA sequence: TGTGCCTGGGACAGGGGGAATTCACCCCTCCACTTT. The whole variable domain, filled in from reference TRBV30 and TRBJ1-6, reads SQTIHQWPATLVQPVGSPLSLECTVEGTSNPNLYWYRQAAGRGLQLLFYSVGIGQISSEVPQNLSASRPQDRQFILSSKKLLLSDSGFYLCAWDRGNSPLHFGNGTRLTVT.

The CDR3 region is CASSELEGLNGYTF. The CDR3 DNA follows: TGTGCCAGCAGTGAATTGGAGGGGCTCAATGGCTACACCTTC. The chain carries TRBV6-1 and TRBJ1-2; perhaps TRBD1 as D (5 bases). Germline assignment: CDR1 MNHNS and CDR2 SASEGT. Trimming shortened V by 2 bases and J by 6 bases, and 13 bases separated the two germline ends. This CDR3 comprises 14 residues.

The sample holds a few counts of this clone. The V gene is TRBV10-1, the J gene TRBJ2-7, with D maybe TRBD2 (6 bases). The CDR3 extends over 15 amino acids. The germline CDR1 and CDR2 sequences are WNHNN and SYGVQD (reference sequence). The V end was cut by 1 base, the J end by 2 bases, with 12 bases between. CDR3 region: CASSELDREPYEQYF. The CDR3 region has the DNA TGCGCCAGCAGTGAGTTAGACCGGGAGCCCTACGAGCAGTACTTC.

This chain joins TRBV19 and TRBJ1-2; 11 nucleotides agree with TRBD1. The CDR3 consists of 15 residues. The germline V gene has CDR1 LNHDA and CDR2 SQIVND (reference sequence). V lost 3 bases, J lost 6 bases, and 6 bases stayed unmatched. This CDR3 reads CASSIGRGQGDGYTF. CDR3 DNA: TGTGCCAGTAGTATCGGGAGGGGACAGGGGGATGGCTACACCTTC.

The chain joins TRBV11-1 to TRBJ2-5; 10 bases map to TRBD2. The CDR3 runs 14 residues. Germline V lookup: CDR1 SGHAT, CDR2 FQDESV (reference sequence). V lost 4 bases to trimming and J lost 4 bases; unmatched junction nucleotides: 3. The DNA for the CDR3 is TGTGCCAGCAGCTCACTAGCGGGGATAGAGACCCAGTACTTC. It is translated as CASSSLAGIETQYF. The full variable domain, rest sourced from reference TRBV11-1 and TRBJ2-5, is EAEVAQSPRYKITEKSQAVAFWCDPISGHATLYWYRQILGQGPELLVQFQDESVVDDSQLPKDRFSAERLKGVDSTLKIQPAELGDSAMYLCASSSLAGIETQYFGPGTRLLVL.

V is TRBV9 and J is TRBJ1-2; 12 bases are a match to TRBD1. Per germline, CDR1 SGDLS and CDR2 YYNGEE. The V segment lost 3 bases and the J segment 3 bases; nucleotides outside the gene matches: 6. The CDR3 has 16 amino acids. In DNA, the CDR3 is TGTGCCAGCAGCGCGGGACAGGGGGCGAGGGACTATGGCTACACCTTC. Protein sequence: CASSAGQGARDYGYTF.

In its sample, this clone was seen a few times. The chain links TRBV5-5 to TRBJ2-7; 9 nucleotides line up with TRBD1. J lost 1 base, V lost 3 bases, and 2 bases had no gene match. This CDR3 spans 14 amino acids. Germline V gene sequence: CDR1 SGHKS, CDR2 YYEKEE (reference sequence). CDR3 DNA: TGTGCCAGCAGCTCGGGACAGGGATCCTACGAGCAGTACTTC. Translated, it gives CASSSGQGSYEQYF. Full variable domain (missing parts from reference TRBV5-5 and TRBJ2-7): DAGVTQSPTHLIKTRGQQVTLRCSPISGHKSVSWYQQVLGQGPQFIFQYYEKEERGRGNFPDRFSARQFPNYSSELNVNALLLGDSALYLCASSSGQGSYEQYFGPGTRLTVT.

Concerning this clone itself: This specimen includes other DNA sequences encoding the same CDR3. The V gene is TRBV19, the J gene TRBJ2-5; maybe TRBD2 (6 bases). V lost 3 bases and J 5 bases, leaving 16 bases between the germline ends. The CDR3 extends over 15 amino acids. Germline CDR1 LNHDA, CDR2 SQIVND (reference sequence). CDR3 sequence reads: CASSIRRGTRETQYF. CDR3 nucleotides: TGTGCCAGTAGTATTAGGAGGGGCACCCGGGAGACCCAGTACTTC.

The V and J genes are TRBV5-1 and TRBJ1-2, with 10 bases that match TRBD1. Per the germline V gene, CDR1 is SGHRS and CDR2 is YFSETQ. J gave up 7 bases and V 5 bases, and 8 bases lay outside the gene matches. This CDR3 is built from 14 residues. The CDR3 protein is CASSPRDRGIGYTF. The CDR3 DNA sequence: TGCGCCAGCAGTCCCCGGGACAGGGGAATTGGCTACACCTTC.